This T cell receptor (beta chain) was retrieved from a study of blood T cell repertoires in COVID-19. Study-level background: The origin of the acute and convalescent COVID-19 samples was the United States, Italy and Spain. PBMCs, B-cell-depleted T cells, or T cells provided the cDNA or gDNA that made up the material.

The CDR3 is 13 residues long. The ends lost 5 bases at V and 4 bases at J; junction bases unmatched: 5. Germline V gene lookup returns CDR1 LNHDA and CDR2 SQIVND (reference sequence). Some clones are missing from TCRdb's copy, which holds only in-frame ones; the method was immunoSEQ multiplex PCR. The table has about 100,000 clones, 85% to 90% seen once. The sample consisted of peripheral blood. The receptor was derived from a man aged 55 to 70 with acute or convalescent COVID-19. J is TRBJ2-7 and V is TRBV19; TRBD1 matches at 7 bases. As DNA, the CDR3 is TGTGCCAGTAGTCGGGACAGCCTATACGAGCAGTACTTC. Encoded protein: CASSRDSLYEQYF.